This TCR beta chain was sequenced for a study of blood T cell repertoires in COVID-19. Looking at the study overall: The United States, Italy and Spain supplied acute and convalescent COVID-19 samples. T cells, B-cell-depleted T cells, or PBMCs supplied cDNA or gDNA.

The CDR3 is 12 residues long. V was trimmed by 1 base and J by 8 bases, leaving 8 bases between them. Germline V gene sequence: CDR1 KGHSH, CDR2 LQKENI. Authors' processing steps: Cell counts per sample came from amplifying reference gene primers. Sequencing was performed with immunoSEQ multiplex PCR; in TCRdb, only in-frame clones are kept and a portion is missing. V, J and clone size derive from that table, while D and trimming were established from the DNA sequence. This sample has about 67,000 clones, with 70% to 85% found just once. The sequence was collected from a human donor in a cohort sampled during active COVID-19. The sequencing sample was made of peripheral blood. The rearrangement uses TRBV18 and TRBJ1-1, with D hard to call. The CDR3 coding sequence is TGTGCCAGCTCACCACTTGTGGCAGAAGCTTTCTTT. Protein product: CASSPLVAEAFF.